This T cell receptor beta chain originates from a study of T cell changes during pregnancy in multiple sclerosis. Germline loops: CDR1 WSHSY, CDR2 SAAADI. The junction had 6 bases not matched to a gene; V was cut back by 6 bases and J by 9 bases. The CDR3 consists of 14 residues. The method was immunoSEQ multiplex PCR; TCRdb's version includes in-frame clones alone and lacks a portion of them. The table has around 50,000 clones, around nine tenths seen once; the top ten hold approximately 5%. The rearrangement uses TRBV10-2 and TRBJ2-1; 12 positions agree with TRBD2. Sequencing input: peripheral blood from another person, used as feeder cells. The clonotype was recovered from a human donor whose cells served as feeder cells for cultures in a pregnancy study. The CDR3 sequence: CASRGLAGYGEQFF. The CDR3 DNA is TGCGCCAGCAGGGGACTAGCGGGCTATGGTGAGCAGTTCTTC.